Below, 24 T cell receptor beta chains from the same sample are listed, as sequenced in a study of blood T cell repertoires in COVID-19. Profiling relied on immunoSEQ multiplex PCR, and the TCRdb table lists in-frame clones only, not all of them. The sample has about 52,000 clones, roughly 91% seen once. Input material: peripheral blood. All receptors come from a human donor in a cohort sampled during active COVID-19.

This sequence joins TRBV6-1 and TRBJ1-5, with no clear D. Germline CDR1 reads MNHNS; CDR2 reads SASEGT. The germline V and J ends were trimmed by 2 bases and 6 bases, with 5 bases remaining between them. There are 12 residues in the CDR3. The CDR3 region has the DNA TGTGCCAGCAGTGAACTTCGTCAGCCCCAGCATTTT. Its translation is CASSELRQPQHF.

This chain connects TRBV27 to TRBJ2-5, with 7 positions matching TRBD2. Germline CDR1 MNHEY, CDR2 SMNVEV (reference sequence). The CDR3 is 16 residues long. J was trimmed by 2 bases and V by 6 bases; bases with no gene match: 12. The CDR3 nucleotides read TGTGCCAGCAGCCTTGGGGCTAGCGGACCTCAAGAGACCCAGTACTTC. This encodes CASSLGASGPQETQYF.

The rearrangement uses TRBV5-5 and TRBJ1-2; maybe TRBD1 (5 bases). CDR1 and CDR2 (germline): SGHKS, YYEKEE (reference sequence). CDR3 length: 13 residues. Trimming removed 4 bases at V and 3 bases at J, with 10 bases between. The CDR3, as DNA: TGTGCCAGCAGCCTCCGGGGGGACTATGGCTACACCTTC. Protein sequence: CASSLRGDYGYTF.

The chain carries TRBV11-2 and TRBJ2-1; 12 bases fit TRBD2. Germline V lookup: CDR1 SGHAT, CDR2 FQNNGV. The length of the CDR3 is 15 residues. Trimming removed 5 bases from V and 5 bases from J; junction bases left unmatched: 4. As DNA, the CDR3 is TGTGCCAGCAGCCGACGGACTAGCGGGGACAATGAGCAGTTCTTC. Residues: CASSRRTSGDNEQFF.

The chain's CDR3 is CASSKVPTFGTHRDSSSTIF. The CDR3 coding sequence is TGTGCCAGCAGCAAAGTACCCACCTTCGGGACACACCGGGACAGTTCATCTACGATTTTT. The V gene is TRBV21-1, the J gene TRBJ2-2; the table's D call TRBD1 went unverified against the DNA. TRBV21-1 is assigned pseudogene status. The CDR3 contains 20 residues.

The DNA for the CDR3 is TGTGCCAGCAGGACCACTCCAGGGGATACGCAGTATTTT. Protein sequence: CASRTTPGDTQYF. V is TRBV2 and J is TRBJ2-3; perhaps TRBD1 as D (5 bases). Per the germline V gene, CDR1 is SNHLY and CDR2 is FYNNEI. Trimming took off 6 bases at V and 6 bases at J, with 13 bases between the two ends. The CDR3 is made up of 13 amino acids.

V usage is TRBV18 and J usage is TRBJ2-2, with 7 bases lining up with TRBD1. The CDR3 has 15 residues. V shed 6 bases, J shed 4 bases, and the junction held 8 bases outside the gene matches. In germline, CDR1 is KGHSH, CDR2 LQKENI. The CDR3 DNA follows: TGTGCCAGCTCCCCCGGGACAGCTTCCACCGGGGAGCTGTTTTTT. Protein product: CASSPGTASTGELFF.

This chain joins TRBV3-1 (or the pseudogene TRBV3-2) and TRBJ2-2; TRBD2 aligns across 14 bases. The CDR3 spans 18 residues. The junction had 5 bases not matched to a gene; V was cut back by 1 base and J by 4 bases. Germline V lookup: CDR1 LGHDT, CDR2 YNNKEL (reference sequence). Written as DNA, the CDR3 is TGTGCCAGCAGCCAAGGGACTAGCGGGAGGATCGGCACCGGGGAGCTGTTTTTT. Translated: CASSQGTSGRIGTGELFF.

The rearrangement links TRBV30 to TRBJ2-3; 9 bases are shared with TRBD1. V gave up 5 bases and J gave up 3 bases; unmatched junction bases: 0. CDR1 GTSNPN and CDR2 SVGIG come from the germline V gene (reference sequence). The length of the CDR3 is 12 residues. The CDR3 DNA follows: TGTGCCTGGGGGACAGGGACAGATACGCAGTATTTT. It translates to CAWGTGTDTQYF.

This rearrangement joins TRBV5-1 to TRBJ2-1; weak D call: TRBD2 (5 bases). The CDR3 consists of 15 residues. V lost 2 bases and J 8 bases, leaving 17 bases between the germline ends. Germline V CDR1 and CDR2: SGHRS, YFSETQ. Here the CDR3 DNA reads TGCGCCAGCAGCTTCATGGGGTCTAGCCGCGATGAGCAGTTCTTC. It is translated as CASSFMGSSRDEQFF.

This chain joins TRBV6-5 and TRBJ1-5; 7 positions agree with TRBD1. The CDR3 covers 13 residues. CDR1 is MNHEY, CDR2 SVGAGI, per germline. The J segment lost 5 bases and the V segment lost 6 bases, leaving 4 bases of the junction unmatched. CDR3 region: CASSPDRDQPQHF. For the CDR3, the DNA is TGTGCCAGCAGCCCAGACAGGGATCAGCCCCAGCATTTT.

This chain uses TRBV4-1 with TRBJ1-4; 8 positions agree with TRBD1. CDR1 and CDR2 from the germline V gene are MGHRA and YSYEKL. Trimming at V came to 4 bases and at J to 7 bases, leaving 8 bases not matched to a gene. The CDR3 length is 15 residues. The CDR3 nucleotides are TGCGCCAGCAGCCCCGACCAGGGGGCTGGTGAAAAACTGTTTTTT. Translation gives CASSPDQGAGEKLFF.

The chain is built from TRBV7-2 and TRBJ1-5, with 7 bases aligning to TRBD1. With 5 bases clipped from V and 4 bases from J, the junction kept 2 bases outside the gene matches. The CDR3 loop spans 13 amino acids. The germline V gene has CDR1 SGHTA and CDR2 FQGNSA. CDR3 coding DNA: TGTGCCAGCAGCATGGGACAGAATCAGCCCCAGCATTTT. Protein: CASSMGQNQPQHF.

J is TRBJ2-7 and V is TRBV7-8, with TRBD1 as a possible D gene (6 bases). Per germline, CDR1 SGHVS and CDR2 FQNEAQ. This CDR3 has 13 amino acids. The V end lost 7 bases, the J end lost 4 bases, and 14 bases lay between the germline ends. CDR3 DNA sequence: TGTGCCAGCACCGCTGGCGGACAGTACGAGCAGTACTTC. It is translated as CASTAGGQYEQYF.

V and J are TRBV28 and TRBJ1-3; 8 positions match TRBD1. The CDR3 consists of 17 residues. Germline loops: CDR1 MDHEN, CDR2 SYDVKM. With V trimmed by 4 bases and J by 0 bases, 8 bases remained unmatched. The CDR3 region is CASSSGQGRLSGNTIYF. As DNA, the CDR3 is TGTGCCAGCAGTTCAGGACAGGGTCGCCTCTCTGGAAACACCATATATTTT.

This clone has more than one count but fewer than ten. This sequence joins TRBV7-9 and TRBJ1-2; 8 nucleotides align to TRBD1. Looked up from germline, CDR1 is SEHNR and CDR2 is FQNEAQ (reference sequence). J was trimmed by 7 bases and V by 5 bases; bases with no gene match: 6. The CDR3 extends over 13 amino acids. CDR3 nucleotides: TGTGCCAGCAGCCCAGGGGGCGGGTCTGGCTACACCTTC. Its translation: CASSPGGGSGYTF.

The chain uses TRBV10-2 and TRBJ2-1, with 7 nucleotides matching TRBD1. This CDR3 has 13 amino acids. Germline V gene sequence: CDR1 WSHSY, CDR2 SAAADI. The ends lost 6 bases at V and 9 bases at J; junction bases unmatched: 8. The CDR3 spells CASSRQGLGEQFF. The CDR3 bases are TGCGCCAGCAGCCGACAGGGTTTGGGTGAGCAGTTCTTC.

J is TRBJ1-2 and V is TRBV28; D not resolved. Germline V gene sequence: CDR1 MDHEN, CDR2 SYDVKM. There are 13 residues in the CDR3. V lost 6 bases, J lost 5 bases, and 13 bases lay in between. Written as DNA, the CDR3 is TGTGCCAGCAGCACCAGGTCGGGATATGGCTACACCTTC. Translation gives CASSTRSGYGYTF.

The chain recombines TRBV18 with TRBJ1-6; D perhaps matches TRBD1 (6 bases). Per germline, CDR1 KGHSH and CDR2 LQKENI. The CDR3 has 15 amino acids. The V gene lost 3 bases and the J gene lost 6 bases, with 12 bases spanning the gap. DNA of the CDR3: TGTGCCAGCTCACCTCTCGGGACACTTAATTCACCCCTCCACTTT. Amino acids: CASSPLGTLNSPLHF.

This clone was observed once. CDR3 sequence: CASSISGLSYNEQFF. DNA of the CDR3: TGCGCCAGCAGTATTAGCGGACTTTCCTACAATGAGCAGTTCTTC. The rearrangement links TRBV5-1 to TRBJ2-1, with D possibly TRBD2 on 6 matching bases. The V and J ends lost 5 bases and 1 base respectively, with 13 bases between them. CDR3 size: 15 residues. CDR1 SGHRS and CDR2 YFSETQ come from the germline V gene. The whole variable domain, filled in from reference TRBV5-1 and TRBJ2-1, reads KAGVTQTPRYLIKTRGQQVTLSCSPISGHRSVSWYQQTPGQGLQFLFEYFSETQRNKGNFPGRFSGRQFSNSRSEMNVSTLELGDSALYLCASSISGLSYNEQFFGPGTRLTVL.

The V call is TRBV7-2, the J call TRBJ1-2, with D possibly matching TRBD1 (5 bases). Between the trimmed V and J ends, which lost 5 bases and 7 bases, there was a span of 20 bases. The CDR3 runs 15 residues. The V gene's germline CDR1 is SGHTA and CDR2 FQGNSA. CDR3: CASSTRTSWLGGYTF. In nucleotides, the CDR3 is TGTGCCAGCAGCACCCGGACATCCTGGTTAGGTGGCTACACCTTC. The full variable domain, its missing parts supplied by reference TRBV7-2 and TRBJ1-2, is GAGVSQSPSNKVTEKGKDVELRCDPISGHTALYWYRQSLGQGLEFLIYFQGNSAPDKSGLPSDRFSAERTGGSVSTLTIQRTQQEDSAVYLCASSTRTSWLGGYTFGSGTRLTVV.

This chain links TRBV18 with TRBJ1-2; TRBD1 matches at 7 bases. Trimming removed 3 bases from V and 5 bases from J; junction bases left unmatched: 9. CDR3 size: 15 residues. From germline, CDR1 is KGHSH and CDR2 LQKENI. CDR3 sequence reads: CASSPPRDSLYGYTF. The CDR3 DNA sequence: TGTGCCAGCTCACCGCCCCGGGACAGCCTTTATGGCTACACCTTC.

The chain is built from TRBV6-5 and TRBJ1-2; the D is unclear. The CDR3 spans 11 residues. Trimming left V 6 bases short and J 4 bases short, with 6 bases between. Germline assignment: CDR1 MNHEY and CDR2 SVGAGI. Here the CDR3 reads CASRSFYGYTF. As DNA, the CDR3 is TGTGCCAGCAGGAGCTTCTATGGCTACACCTTC.

The V call is TRBV5-4, the J call TRBJ1-1; D remains unclear. From germline, CDR1 is SGHNT and CDR2 YYREEE (reference sequence). The CDR3 covers 16 residues. Between the trimmed V and J ends, which lost 0 bases and 0 bases, there was a span of 12 bases. The CDR3 loop is CASSLGNSQLNTEAFF. The CDR3 nucleotides are TGTGCCAGCAGCTTGGGCAACAGCCAATTGAACACTGAAGCTTTCTTT.